This TCR beta chain was captured in a study of T cells after yellow fever vaccination. Study conclusions and caveats: CD4 and CD8 compartments shared a small share of clonotypes, likely from convergent recombination. Faster peaking, at day 5 versus 15, marked a secondary response that was weaker. In FACS-sorted repertoires, abundant clonotypes from the bulk population could appear as contaminants.

Worth noting for this clonotype: Its target is not known.

They built TCR cDNA with 5'RACE template switching, a step that put in a universal primer site and UMIs. TCRdb re-called the 5' RACE reads with MiXCR, one entry per CDR3 protein. The repertoire consists of around 310,000 distinct CDR3 sequences, with around 4.1% occurring once and the leading ten covering more than 20%. The length of the CDR3 is 16 residues. Germline-derived CDR1 and CDR2 are SGHRS and YFSETQ. With 0 bases removed from V and 0 bases from J, the gap between germline ends came to 9 bases. This TCR came from a young man who received the YFV17D yellow fever vaccine. J is TRBJ1-4 and V is TRBV5-1; D is uncertain. The specimen was PBMCs, collected 5 days after the yellow fever booster vaccination. This chain's CDR3 is CASSLDSSATNEKLFF. In nucleotides, the CDR3 is TGCGCCAGCAGCTTGGACAGCTCTGCAACTAATGAAAAACTGTTTTTT.